The clone carrying this TCR beta chain showed up just once. These data belong to a study of shared clonotypes between healthy human individuals. Original processing notes: Filtering differed since immunoSEQ provided only junctions, with no quality scores. Repertoires were generated with immunoSEQ multiplex PCR, while TCRdb's copy carries only in-frame clones and drops some. Clonal size and the V and J genes are those of that table, whereas D and trimming came from the DNA. The sample comprises about 1.1 million clones, 60% to 85% of which are singletons, and roughly 0.9% rests with the top ten. The material sequenced was memory CD4+ T cells from PBMCs. Subset of the sample: CD45RA-negative fraction. The clonotype comes from a man aged 18-30 years in good health. Some clones in this sample may be carry-over from other donors' samples.

CDR3 sequence: CASRLSGHNSNQPQHF. The CDR3 nucleotides read TGTGCCAGCAGATTATCCGGCCATAATAGCAATCAGCCCCAGCATTTT. The chain carries TRBV5-5 and TRBJ1-5, with D uncertain. Germline V CDR1 and CDR2: SGHKS, YYEKEE (reference sequence). Trimming removed 5 bases at V and 0 bases at J, with 15 bases between. The CDR3 extends over 16 amino acids.